The rows below give T cell receptor beta chains drawn from one sample of a study of blood T cells in healthy people across ages. From the 5' RACE reads, TCRdb called clonotypes with MiXCR, one entry per CDR3 protein. In the table there are about 780,000 distinct CDR3 sequences, more than 35% of which are singletons. Source material: blood. These receptor sequences come from a man aged 80 or over in good health. The CDR3 runs from the conserved cysteine through the conserved F or W. Fields, in order: CDR3 length, D gene, V gene, J gene, clone size, CDR3 protein, CDR3 DNA. D genes are given only for firm matches. Clone size, where shown, is once, few, many, or a class for clones that have expanded.

13,NA,TRBV19,TRBJ1-1,NA,CASSREWNTEAFF,TGTGCCAGTAGCAGGGAATGGAACACTGAAGCTTTCTTT
16,TRBD1,TRBV12-3/TRBV12-4,TRBJ1-1,NA,CASSTSTGQGMAEAFF,TGTGCCAGCAGCACTAGTACTGGACAGGGAATGGCTGAAGCTTTCTTT
16,NA,TRBV20-1,TRBJ1-6,once,CSAIAPRSSYNSPFHF,TGCAGTGCCATCGCCCCCAGGAGTAGCTATAATTCACCCTTCCACTTT
17,TRBD1,TRBV13,TRBJ2-6,few,CASSSETGAKGANVLTF,TGTGCCAGCAGCTCGGAGACAGGGGCCAAAGGGGCCAACGTCCTGACTTTC
14,NA,TRBV29-1,TRBJ2-7,once,CSVERGTNYNEQYF,TGCAGCGTTGAAAGGGGGACTAACTACAATGAGCAGTACTTC
13,NA,TRBV29-1,TRBJ1-2,once,CSVVGQGINGYTF,TGCAGCGTTGTAGGGCAGGGAATAAATGGCTACACCTTC
15,TRBD1,TRBV9,TRBJ1-1,few,CASSVGSDRLAEAFF,TGTGCCAGCAGCGTAGGCTCGGACAGGCTAGCTGAAGCTTTCTTT
14,NA,TRBV11-2,TRBJ2-7,many,CASSWGASSYEQYF,TGTGCCAGCAGCTGGGGTGCTAGCTCCTACGAGCAGTACTTC
15,TRBD2,TRBV3-1,TRBJ2-1,NA,CASSPKAGVRSEQFF,TGTGCCAGCAGCCCTAAAGCGGGAGTAAGAAGTGAGCAGTTCTTC
16,NA,TRBV20-1,TRBJ2-7,NA,CSARVPLPDWGNEQYF,TGCAGTGCTCGTGTCCCCCTCCCGGACTGGGGCAACGAGCAGTACTTC
13,NA,TRBV27,TRBJ1-4,once,CASSWWDGEKLFF,TGTGCCAGCAGCTGGTGGGATGGGGAAAAACTGTTTTTT
15,TRBD2,TRBV7-6,TRBJ2-5,NA,CASSFGGGYQETQYF,TGTGCCAGCAGCTTTGGGGGGGGGTACCAAGAGACCCAGTACTTC
15,NA,TRBV7-9,TRBJ2-2,NA,CASSLAGSETRELFF,TGTGCCAGCAGCTTAGCGGGCTCGGAAACCCGGGAGCTGTTTTTT
16,TRBD1,TRBV27,TRBJ2-6,NA,CASTLTGGSGANVLTF,TGTGCCAGCACCTTGACAGGGGGCTCTGGGGCCAACGTCCTGACTTTC
15,NA,TRBV5-1,TRBJ2-2,few,CASSLAAGWTGELFF,TGCGCCAGCAGCTTGGCGGCAGGGTGGACCGGGGAGCTGTTTTTT
17,TRBD2,TRBV4-1,TRBJ2-1,once,CASSQVTGTSGEYEQFF,TGCGCCAGCAGCCAAGTAACCGGGACTAGCGGGGAGTACGAGCAGTTCTTC
15,TRBD2,TRBV5-1,TRBJ2-1,many,CASSPGLASYNEQFF,TGCGCCAGCAGCCCGGGACTAGCGAGCTACAATGAGCAGTTCTTC
16,NA,TRBV23-1,TRBJ2-3,NA,CASSQSATGYTDTQYF,TGCGCCAGCAGTCAATCCGCGACAGGCTACACAGATACGCAGTATTTT
12,TRBD1,TRBV6-2/TRBV6-3,TRBJ2-5,NA,CASTDRVETLYF,TGTGCCAGCACCGACAGGGTAGAGACCCTGTACTTC
14,TRBD2,TRBV9,TRBJ2-1,few,CASSTRLAGGEQFF,TGTGCCAGCAGTACAAGACTAGCGGGAGGTGAGCAGTTCTTC
15,TRBD2,TRBV28,TRBJ2-7,few,CASSAVAGGAYEQYF,TGTGCCAGCAGCGCGGTAGCGGGAGGGGCCTACGAGCAGTACTTC
16,NA,TRBV2,TRBJ2-1,NA,CASSEERGARYNEQFF,TGTGCCAGCAGTGAAGAAAGGGGGGCGAGGTACAATGAGCAGTTCTTC
16,TRBD1,TRBV12-3/TRBV12-4,TRBJ2-1,few,CASSWTRTGQRKGQFF,TGTGCCAGCAGTTGGACCCGGACAGGTCAACGTAAGGGACAGTTCTTC
14,NA,TRBV11-2,TRBJ2-7,NA,CASSLDRDTYEQYF,TGTGCCAGCAGCTTAGATCGGGACACTTACGAGCAGTACTTC
14,TRBD1,TRBV12-3/TRBV12-4,TRBJ1-6,NA,CASTRTGVGSPLHF,TGTGCCAGCACGAGGACAGGGGTGGGGTCACCCCTCCACTTT
19,TRBD2,TRBV27,TRBJ2-5,NA,CASSPSPRGLAGVQETQYF,TGTGCCAGCAGTCCCTCCCCTCGAGGCCTAGCGGGGGTCCAAGAGACCCAGTACTTC
14,NA,TRBV5-6,TRBJ2-7,NA,CASSVERRVDEQYF,TGTGCCAGCAGCGTGGAGCGACGGGTTGATGAGCAGTACTTC
13,TRBD1,TRBV20-1,TRBJ1-2,many,CSATDRTGYGYTF,TGCAGTGCTACGGACAGGACGGGTTATGGCTACACCTTC
16,TRBD2,TRBV2,TRBJ2-3,few,CASSLRTSGIGDTQYF,TGTGCCAGCAGTCTAAGGACTAGCGGGATTGGAGATACGCAGTATTTT
13,NA,TRBV7-3,TRBJ2-3,NA,CAGSSTTPDTQYF,TGTGCCGGCAGCTCCACCACCCCAGATACGCAGTATTTT
14,TRBD2,TRBV7-9,TRBJ2-1,many,CASTFSGRTNEQFF,TGTGCCAGCACGTTCAGCGGGAGAACGAATGAGCAGTTCTTC
15,NA,TRBV7-2,TRBJ2-1,few,CASSLSTSSYNEQFF,TGTGCCAGCAGCTTATCCACTAGCTCCTACAATGAGCAGTTCTTC
17,TRBD2,TRBV5-1,TRBJ2-5,NA,CASSRTGTSGAQETQYF,TGCGCCAGCAGCCGAACCGGGACTAGCGGAGCACAAGAGACCCAGTACTTC
14,NA,TRBV11-3,TRBJ2-1,few,CASSPFGGHNEQFF,TGTGCCAGCAGCCCCTTCGGGGGACACAATGAGCAGTTCTTC
18,TRBD2,TRBV2,TRBJ2-2,NA,CASSGQTSGRFGTGELFF,TGTGCCAGCAGTGGCCAGACTAGCGGGAGATTCGGCACCGGGGAGCTGTTTTTT
14,TRBD1,TRBV29-1,TRBJ1-1,few,CSVDGTGGNTEAFF,TGCAGCGTCGATGGGACAGGGGGCAACACTGAAGCTTTCTTT
12,NA,TRBV20-1,TRBJ2-7,few,CSASGSGYEQYF,TGCAGTGCTAGCGGGAGCGGGTACGAGCAGTACTTC
18,NA,TRBV5-1,TRBJ2-7,NA,CASRTQPAGGLAYNEQYF,TGCGCCAGCAGGACGCAGCCGGCTGGGGGGCTTGCCTACAATGAGCAGTACTTC
14,TRBD2,TRBV20-1,TRBJ2-3,few,CSARPVAGTDTQYF,TGCAGTGCTAGGCCGGTAGCGGGAACAGATACGCAGTATTTT
16,TRBD2,TRBV20-1,TRBJ2-1,few,CSARAPGREYHNEQFF,TGCAGTGCTAGAGCTCCTGGGCGGGAGTACCACAATGAGCAGTTCTTC
15,NA,TRBV20-1,TRBJ2-5,few,CSAQTGTRRGETQYF,TGCAGTGCTCAAACCGGGACCAGGAGGGGAGAGACCCAGTACTTC
13,NA,TRBV7-9,TRBJ1-2,NA,CASSLARQGSGTF,TGTGCCAGCAGCTTAGCGCGTCAGGGGAGCGGCACCTTC
15,NA,TRBV7-3,TRBJ2-1,NA,CASSRMGDSYNEQFF,TGTGCCAGCAGCCGGATGGGGGACTCCTACAATGAGCAGTTCTTC
14,NA,TRBV25-1,TRBJ2-7,NA,CASSESVREYEQYF,TGTGCCAGCAGTGAATCGGTCAGGGAGTACGAGCAGTACTTC
14,NA,TRBV27,TRBJ2-7,NA,CASSPARRTYEQYF,TGTGCCAGCAGTCCAGCGAGGAGAACCTACGAGCAGTACTTC
14,NA,TRBV4-3,TRBJ2-1,many,CASSHPVKPDEQFF,TGCGCCAGCAGCCATCCCGTGAAACCTGATGAGCAGTTCTTC
15,NA,TRBV6-2/TRBV6-3,TRBJ2-1,few,CASSPNIGTYNEQFF,TGTGCCAGCAGTCCGAATATAGGGACTTACAATGAGCAGTTCTTC
15,TRBD2,TRBV29-1,TRBJ2-1,few,CSVGESGLAGNEQFF,TGCAGCGTTGGGGAGTCGGGACTAGCGGGCAATGAGCAGTTCTTC
15,NA,TRBV28,TRBJ2-5,NA,CASRSRLGGTETQYF,TGTGCCAGCAGGTCCCGACTGGGGGGTACGGAGACCCAGTACTTC
14,NA,TRBV7-2,TRBJ2-7,NA,CASSLATSTREQYF,TGTGCCAGCAGCTTAGCCACTAGCACGCGAGAGCAGTACTTC
16,TRBD1,TRBV4-1,TRBJ2-5,NA,CASSQTGTGGLETQYF,TGCGCCAGCAGCCAGACCGGGACAGGGGGCTTAGAGACCCAGTACTTC
14,NA,TRBV7-3,TRBJ1-2,NA,CASSLNGGGFGYTF,TGTGCCAGCAGCTTAAACGGCGGGGGTTTTGGCTACACCTTC
16,TRBD1,TRBV27,TRBJ2-5,NA,CASSYTPGQYYNEQYF,TGTGCCAGCAGTTACACACCGGGACAGTACTACAATGAGCAGTACTTC
12,NA,TRBV27,TRBJ2-1,NA,CASSPGTRIPFF,TGTGCCAGCAGTCCCGGGACAAGGATACCGTTCTTC
14,NA,TRBV7-9,TRBJ2-3,few,CASSSGGEVGTQYF,TGTGCCAGCAGTTCAGGGGGGGAAGTCGGTACGCAGTATTTT
15,NA,TRBV9,TRBJ1-4,few,CASSVGGTTYEELFF,TGTGCCAGCAGCGTAGGAGGAACGACATATGAGGAACTGTTTTTT
15,TRBD1,TRBV11-1,TRBJ1-1,NA,CASSHPRQGNTEAFF,TGTGCCAGCAGCCATCCCCGACAGGGGAACACTGAAGCTTTCTTT
15,TRBD2,TRBV7-3,TRBJ2-2,few,CASSSKAGETGELFF,TGTGCCAGCAGCTCTAAGGCGGGAGAGACCGGGGAGCTGTTTTTT
15,TRBD1,TRBV6-1,TRBJ2-7,NA,CASSESQGVSYEQYF,TGTGCCAGCAGTGAATCGCAGGGGGTCTCCTACGAGCAGTACTTC